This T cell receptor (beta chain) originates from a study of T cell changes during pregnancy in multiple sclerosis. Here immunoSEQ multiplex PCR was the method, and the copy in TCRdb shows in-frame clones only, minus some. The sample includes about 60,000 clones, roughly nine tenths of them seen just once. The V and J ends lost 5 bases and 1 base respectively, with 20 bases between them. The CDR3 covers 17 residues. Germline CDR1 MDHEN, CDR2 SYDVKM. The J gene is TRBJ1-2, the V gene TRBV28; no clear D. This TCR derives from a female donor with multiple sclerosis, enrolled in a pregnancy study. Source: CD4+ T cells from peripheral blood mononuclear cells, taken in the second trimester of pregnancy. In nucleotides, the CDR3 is TGTGCCAGCAGTACCCCGGGAGACATATTCCTTAACTATGGCTACACCTTC. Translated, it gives CASSTPGDIFLNYGYTF.